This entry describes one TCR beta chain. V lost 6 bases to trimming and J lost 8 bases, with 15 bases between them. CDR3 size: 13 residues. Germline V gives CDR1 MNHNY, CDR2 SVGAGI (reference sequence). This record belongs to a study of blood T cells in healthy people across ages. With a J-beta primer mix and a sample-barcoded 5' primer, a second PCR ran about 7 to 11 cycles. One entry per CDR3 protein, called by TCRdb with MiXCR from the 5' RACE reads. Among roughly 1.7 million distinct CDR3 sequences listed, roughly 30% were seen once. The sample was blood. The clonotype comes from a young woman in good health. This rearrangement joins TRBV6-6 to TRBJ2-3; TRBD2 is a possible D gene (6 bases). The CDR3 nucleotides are TGTGCCAGCAGGCCGGATTTGCGGGGTACGCAGTATTTT. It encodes CASRPDLRGTQYF.